This TCR beta chain was identified during a study of blood T cell repertoires in COVID-19. Whole-study context: COVID-19 samples collected from the United States, Italy and Spain covered acute and convalescent phases. PBMCs, B-cell-depleted T cells, or T cells were the source of the cDNA or gDNA that made up the material.

The repertoire was sequenced with immunoSEQ multiplex PCR; TCRdb's copy has only in-frame clones and lacks some. The table lists approximately 310,000 clones, around 86% of them singletons, with 1% in the top ten. The sequence was collected from a man aged 50-59 years with active or convalescent COVID-19. The sequencing input was peripheral blood.

The CDR3 DNA follows: TGTGCCAGCTCCCCCCGGGACAGGCCCTACGAGCAGTACTTC. It specifies CASSPRDRPYEQYF. The chain recombines TRBV6-5 with TRBJ2-7, with 8 positions matching TRBD1. V lost 8 bases to trimming and J lost 2 bases; unmatched junction nucleotides: 8. The CDR3 extends over 14 amino acids. Germline assignment: CDR1 MNHEY and CDR2 SVGAGI.